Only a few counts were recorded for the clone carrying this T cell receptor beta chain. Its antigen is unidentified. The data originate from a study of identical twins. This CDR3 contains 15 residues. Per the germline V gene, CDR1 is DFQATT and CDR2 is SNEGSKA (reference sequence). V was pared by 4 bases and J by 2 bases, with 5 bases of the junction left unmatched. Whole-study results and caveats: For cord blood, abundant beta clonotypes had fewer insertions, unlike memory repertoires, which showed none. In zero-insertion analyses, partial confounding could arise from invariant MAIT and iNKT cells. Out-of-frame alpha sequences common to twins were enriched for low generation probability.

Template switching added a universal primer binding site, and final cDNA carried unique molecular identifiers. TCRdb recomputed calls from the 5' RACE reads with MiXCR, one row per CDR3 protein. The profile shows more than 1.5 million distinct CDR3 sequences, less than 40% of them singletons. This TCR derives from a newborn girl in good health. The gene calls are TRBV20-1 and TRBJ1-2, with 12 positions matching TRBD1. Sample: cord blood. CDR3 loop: CSANPGQGANYGYTF. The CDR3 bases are TGCAGTGCTAATCCGGGACAGGGGGCGAACTATGGCTACACCTTC.